One and the same sample provided the 17 T cell receptor beta chains below, sequenced in a study of CD8 T cells in Susac syndrome. RNA totalling roughly 0.5 to 1 ug underwent reverse transcription with random hexamers. MiXCR was run by TCRdb on the immunoSEQ multiplex PCR reads, yielding one entry per CDR3 protein. The sample lists under 550,000 distinct CDR3 sequences, around 83% seen once, with around 0.12% in the top ten. Sample: CD8+ T cells from PBMCs. These receptors all stem from a human donor with multiple sclerosis.

The V gene is TRBV12-3 or TRBV12-4, the J gene TRBJ1-2; D perhaps matches TRBD1 (5 bases). Deletions cut 4 bases from V and 1 base from J, with 16 bases between. This CDR3 contains 16 residues. The CDR3 sequence: CASSSDSELDNYGYTF. As DNA, the CDR3 is TGTGCCAGCAGTTCAGACAGTGAGCTAGATAACTATGGCTACACCTTC.

This chain uses TRBV27 with TRBJ2-1, with 14 bases identical to TRBD2. The CDR3 spans 15 residues. Germline trimming cut 3 bases from V and 9 bases from J; bases unmatched to any gene: 4. CDR1 MNHEY and CDR2 SMNVEV come from the germline V gene (reference sequence). The chain's CDR3 is CASSLGLAGVSEQFF. The CDR3 coding sequence is TGTGCCAGCAGTTTGGGACTAGCGGGAGTCTCTGAGCAGTTCTTC.

The V call is TRBV5-5, the J call TRBJ1-1; TRBD1 might be the D (5 bases). The CDR3 length is 15 residues. V was trimmed by 0 bases and J by 8 bases, leaving 17 bases between them. Germline V gene data show CDR1 as SGHKS and CDR2 as YYEKEE (reference sequence). As DNA, the CDR3 is TGTGCCAGCAGCTTGGTTCGGCTAATTGGGGGGGAAGCTTTCTTT. Its translation: CASSLVRLIGGEAFF.

The chain links TRBV2 to TRBJ1-4; D not resolved. This CDR3 contains 14 residues. Germline V gene lookup returns CDR1 SNHLY and CDR2 FYNNEI. The V gene lost 5 bases and the J gene lost 3 bases, with 10 bases spanning the gap. The CDR3 loop is CASSLTSANEKLFF. CDR3 DNA sequence: TGTGCCAGCAGTTTGACGTCAGCTAATGAAAAACTGTTTTTT. Filled out from reference TRBV2 and TRBJ1-4, the complete variable domain reads EPEVTQTPSHQVTQMGQEVILRCVPISNHLYFYWYRQILGQKVEFLVSFYNNEISEKSEIFDDQFSVERPDGSNFTLKIRSTKLEDSAMYFCASSLTSANEKLFFGSGTQLSVL.

V gene TRBV12-3 or TRBV12-4 combines with J gene TRBJ2-3; D perhaps matches TRBD2 (5 bases). The CDR3 length is 13 residues. Trimming cost V 10 bases and J 2 bases, with 13 bases left between them. This CDR3 is CAIPGFFTDTQYF. Written as DNA, the CDR3 is TGTGCCATTCCGGGATTTTTCACAGATACGCAGTATTTT.

The chain couples TRBV7-6 to TRBJ1-2; 9 bases map to TRBD1. Germline trimming cut 5 bases from V and 1 base from J; bases unmatched to any gene: 8. Germline values: CDR1 SGHVS, CDR2 FNYEAQ. This CDR3 comprises 16 residues. The CDR3 loop is CASSETGTGLNYGYTF. CDR3 nucleotide sequence: TGTGCCAGCAGCGAAACCGGGACAGGGCTTAACTATGGCTACACCTTC.

The chain recombines TRBV19 with TRBJ2-7, with 7 bases lining up with TRBD2. Trimming at V came to 0 bases and at J to 3 bases, leaving 5 bases not matched to a gene. Germline V gene data show CDR1 as LNHDA and CDR2 as SQIVND (reference sequence). CDR3 length: 15 amino acids. CDR3 sequence (DNA): TGTGCCAGTAGTATAGATGGCGGGAGCTTCTACGAGCAGTACTTC. It yields the protein CASSIDGGSFYEQYF.

In nucleotides, the CDR3 is TGTGCCAGCAGCTTAGATTCCAGGCCTTCCTACGAGCAGTACTTC. Translated, it gives CASSLDSRPSYEQYF. The chain is built from TRBV11-2 and TRBJ2-7, with D unresolved. CDR1 SGHAT and CDR2 FQNNGV come from the germline V gene. The length of the CDR3 is 15 residues. Trimming shortened V by 0 bases and J by 1 base, and 10 bases separated the two germline ends.

CDR3 bases: TGTGCCAGCAGCTTAGCGACAGGGGCCCGCTACAATGAGCAGTTCTTC. It is translated as CASSLATGARYNEQFF. The rearrangement links TRBV7-6 to TRBJ2-1; 8 bases are a match to TRBD1. The CDR3 totals 16 residues. Germline CDR1 is SGHVS and CDR2 is FNYEAQ. With 0 bases clipped from V and 3 bases from J, the junction kept 4 bases outside the gene matches.

V is TRBV27 and J is TRBJ2-1; 7 nucleotides agree with TRBD1. CDR1 is MNHEY, CDR2 SMNVEV, per germline (reference sequence). This CDR3 is built from 15 residues. V lost 3 bases, J lost 4 bases, and 6 bases stayed unmatched. Here the CDR3 DNA reads TGTGCCAGCAGTTTTTCAGGGGGAGAATACAATGAGCAGTTCTTC. It specifies CASSFSGGEYNEQFF.

V usage is TRBV4-1 and J usage is TRBJ2-2, with D perhaps assigned TRBD1 or TRBD2 (5 bases each). Germline loops: CDR1 MGHRA, CDR2 YSYEKL. Deletions cut 5 bases from V and 0 bases from J, with 19 bases between. This CDR3 contains 18 residues. The CDR3 sequence is CASSGPGTAPTNTGELFF. Written as DNA, the CDR3 is TGCGCCAGCAGCGGGCCCGGGACCGCGCCGACGAACACCGGGGAGCTGTTTTTT.

The rearrangement links TRBV15 to TRBJ1-2; D remains unclear. Germline loops: CDR1 LNHNV, CDR2 YYDKDF (reference sequence). Trimming took 0 bases from V and 2 from J, leaving 13 bases between them. This CDR3 contains 16 residues. CDR3 nucleotides: TGTGCCACCAGCAGAGAAAGGTCACCTTCAAACTATGGCTACACCTTC. It yields the protein CATSRERSPSNYGYTF.

Of note for this clonotype: The junction does not match germline at one end; this may be a read error. This chain joins TRBV6-1 and TRBJ1-2; D unclear. CDR3 length: 13 residues. Germline V gene data show CDR1 as MNHNS and CDR2 as SASEGT. CDR3 sequence reads: CASREDGHYGYTF. The CDR3 region has the DNA TGTGCCAGCAGGGAAGACGGGCACTATGGCTACACCTTC.

This chain links TRBV30 with TRBJ2-1, with D perhaps matching TRBD1 (5 bases). With 1 base removed from V and 2 bases from J, the gap between germline ends came to 6 bases. This CDR3 spans 13 amino acids. Germline V CDR1 and CDR2: GTSNPN, SVGIG (reference sequence). CDR3 region: CAWSGQPYNEQFF. CDR3 coding DNA: TGTGCCTGGAGTGGACAGCCCTACAATGAGCAGTTCTTC. The complete variable domain, with remaining parts taken from reference TRBV30 and TRBJ2-1, reads SQTIHQWPATLVQPVGSPLSLECTVEGTSNPNLYWYRQAAGRGLQLLFYSVGIGQISSEVPQNLSASRPQDRQFILSSKKLLLSDSGFYLCAWSGQPYNEQFFGPGTRLTVL.

The chain employs TRBV5-1 and TRBJ2-7; possible D gene TRBD1, 6 bases. The ends were cut back, 0 bases at V and 3 bases at J, with 13 bases in the middle. Germline V gene data show CDR1 as SGHRS and CDR2 as YFSETQ. The CDR3 has 15 amino acids. This chain's CDR3 is CASSLARDRFYEQYF. In DNA, the CDR3 is TGCGCCAGCAGCTTGGCCAGAGACAGGTTCTACGAGCAGTACTTC.

The rearrangement joins TRBV20-1 to TRBJ2-3; 12 bases line up with TRBD2. V lost 3 bases to trimming and J lost 2 bases; unmatched junction nucleotides: 21. This CDR3 is 21 amino acids long. Germline lookup yields CDR1 DFQATT and CDR2 SNEGSKA (reference sequence). The CDR3 loop is CSASDARTEPGLAGTTDTQYF. CDR3 DNA sequence: TGCAGTGCTAGCGACGCCCGGACAGAGCCCGGACTAGCGGGAACCACAGATACGCAGTATTTT.

This sequence joins TRBV4-1 and TRBJ1-1; weak D call: TRBD1 (6 bases). The V end was cut by 2 bases, the J end by 0 bases, with 13 bases between. There are 16 residues in the CDR3. Germline V lookup: CDR1 MGHRA, CDR2 YSYEKL. The CDR3 nucleotides are TGCGCCAGCAGCCAAACAGGGTTCTTTATGAACACTGAAGCTTTCTTT. Its protein is CASSQTGFFMNTEAFF.